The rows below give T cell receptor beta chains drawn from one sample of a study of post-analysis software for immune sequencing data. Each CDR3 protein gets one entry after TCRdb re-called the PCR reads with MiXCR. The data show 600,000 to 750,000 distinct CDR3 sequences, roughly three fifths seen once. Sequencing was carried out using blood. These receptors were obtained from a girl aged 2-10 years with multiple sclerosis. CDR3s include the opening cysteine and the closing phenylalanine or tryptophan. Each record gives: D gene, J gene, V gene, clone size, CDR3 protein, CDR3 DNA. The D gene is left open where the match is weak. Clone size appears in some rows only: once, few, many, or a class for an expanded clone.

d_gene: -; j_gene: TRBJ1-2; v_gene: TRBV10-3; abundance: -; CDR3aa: CAISGPGHPSENGYTF; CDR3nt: TGTGCCATCAGTGGTCCGGGACACCCCAGTGAGAATGGCTACACCTTC
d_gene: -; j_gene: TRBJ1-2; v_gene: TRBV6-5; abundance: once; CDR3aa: CASSSGHGGYGYTF; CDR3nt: TGTGCCAGCAGTTCCGGCCATGGGGGCTATGGCTACACCTTC
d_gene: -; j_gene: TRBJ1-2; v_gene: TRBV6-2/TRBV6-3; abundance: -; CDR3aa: CASSRGTLDSYGYTF; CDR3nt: TGTGCCAGCAGTCGAGGCACGTTGGACAGCTATGGCTACACCTTC
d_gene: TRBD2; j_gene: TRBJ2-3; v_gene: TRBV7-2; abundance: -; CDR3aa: CASSLSGGRTDTQYF; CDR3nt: TGTGCCAGCAGCTTGAGCGGGGGGCGCACAGATACGCAGTATTTT
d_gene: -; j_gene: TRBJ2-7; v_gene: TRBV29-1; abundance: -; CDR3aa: CSVGSLRVSSYEQYF; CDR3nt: TGCAGCGTTGGGTCTCTGAGGGTGTCCTCCTACGAGCAGTACTTC
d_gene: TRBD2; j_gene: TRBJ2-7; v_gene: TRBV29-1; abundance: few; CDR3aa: CSVGGAGGHYEQYF; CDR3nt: TGCAGCGTTGGGGGAGCGGGAGGCCACTACGAGCAGTACTTC
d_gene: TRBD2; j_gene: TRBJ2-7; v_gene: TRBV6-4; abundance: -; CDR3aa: CASSDSSGGANEQYF; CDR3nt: TGTGCCAGCAGTGACTCAAGCGGGGGGGCCAATGAGCAGTACTTC
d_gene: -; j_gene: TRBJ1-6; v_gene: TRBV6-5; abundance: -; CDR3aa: CASSYSASKKGSPLHF; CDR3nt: TGTGCCAGCAGTTACTCAGCGTCTAAAAAAGGTTCACCCCTCCACTTT
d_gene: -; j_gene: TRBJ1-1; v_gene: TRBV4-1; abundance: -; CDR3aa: CASSHPGSGTEAFF; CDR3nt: TGCGCCAGCAGCCACCCCGGGTCGGGCACTGAAGCTTTCTTT
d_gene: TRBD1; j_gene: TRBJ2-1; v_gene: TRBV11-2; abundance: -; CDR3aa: CASSLEGGQGVRNEQFF; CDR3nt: TGTGCCAGCAGCTTAGAAGGGGGACAGGGGGTAAGGAATGAGCAGTTCTTC
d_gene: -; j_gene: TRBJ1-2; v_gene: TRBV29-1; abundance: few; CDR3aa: CSSDSPDNYGYTF; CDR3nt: TGCAGCTCGGACAGTCCAGATAACTATGGCTACACCTTC
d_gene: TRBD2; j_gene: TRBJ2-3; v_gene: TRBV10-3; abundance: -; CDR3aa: CAIARLAGGTDTQYF; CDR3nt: TGTGCCATCGCGCGGCTAGCGGGAGGCACAGATACGCAGTATTTT
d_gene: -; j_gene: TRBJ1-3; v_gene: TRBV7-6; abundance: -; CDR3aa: CASSSRDHSGNTIYF; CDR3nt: TGTGCCAGCAGCTCCAGGGACCACTCTGGAAACACCATATATTTT
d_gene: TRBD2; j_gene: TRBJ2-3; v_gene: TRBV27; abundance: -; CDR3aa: CASSASSGLLADTQYF; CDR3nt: TGTGCCAGCAGTGCCTCTAGCGGGTTACTGGCAGATACGCAGTATTTT
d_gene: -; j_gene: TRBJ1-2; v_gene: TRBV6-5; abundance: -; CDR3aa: CASSSGVGGYTF; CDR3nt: TGTGCCAGCAGTTCCGGAGTCGGTGGCTACACCTTC
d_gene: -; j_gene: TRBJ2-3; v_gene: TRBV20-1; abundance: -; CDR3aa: CSAREGHGDTQYF; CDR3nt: TGCAGTGCTAGAGAGGGGCATGGAGATACGCAGTATTTT
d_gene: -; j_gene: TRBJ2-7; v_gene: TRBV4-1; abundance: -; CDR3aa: CASSQVPGPYEQYF; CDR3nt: TGCGCCAGCAGCCAAGTACCGGGGCCCTACGAGCAGTACTTC
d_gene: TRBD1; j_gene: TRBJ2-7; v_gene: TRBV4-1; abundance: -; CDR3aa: CASSQDPGTGSYEQYF; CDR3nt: TGCGCCAGCAGCCAGGATCCTGGGACAGGGAGTTACGAGCAGTACTTC
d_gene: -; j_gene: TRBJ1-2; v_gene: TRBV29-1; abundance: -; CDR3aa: CSAEGAVTNYGYTF; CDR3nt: TGCAGCGCCGAAGGGGCAGTTACCAACTATGGCTACACCTTC
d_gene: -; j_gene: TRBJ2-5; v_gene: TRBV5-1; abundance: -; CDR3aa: CASSLKGPQETQYF; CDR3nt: TGCGCCAGCAGCTTGAAAGGCCCTCAAGAGACCCAGTACTTC
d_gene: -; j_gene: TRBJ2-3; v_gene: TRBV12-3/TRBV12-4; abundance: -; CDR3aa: CASSAQGTDTDTQYF; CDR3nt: TGTGCCAGCAGCGCCCAGGGGACCGACACAGATACGCAGTATTTT
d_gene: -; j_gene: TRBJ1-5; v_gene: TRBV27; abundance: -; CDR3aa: CASSSEAQGGLGQPQHF; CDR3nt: TGTGCCAGCAGTTCCGAGGCCCAGGGAGGATTGGGTCAGCCCCAGCATTTT
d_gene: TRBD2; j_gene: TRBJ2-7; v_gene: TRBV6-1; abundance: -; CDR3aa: CASNRRDYSAYEQYF; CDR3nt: TGTGCCAGCAACCGCCGGGACTACTCTGCCTACGAGCAGTACTTC
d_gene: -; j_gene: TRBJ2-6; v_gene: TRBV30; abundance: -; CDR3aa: CAGGLDSGANVLTF; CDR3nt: TGTGCCGGCGGCCTCGACTCTGGGGCCAACGTCCTGACTTTC
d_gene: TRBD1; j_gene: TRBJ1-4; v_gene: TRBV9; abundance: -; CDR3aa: CASSADRGPGEKLFF; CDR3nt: TGTGCCAGCAGCGCAGACAGGGGGCCGGGTGAAAAACTGTTTTTT
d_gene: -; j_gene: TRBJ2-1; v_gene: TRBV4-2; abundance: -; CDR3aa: CASSQETGRPYNEQFF; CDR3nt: TGTGCCAGCAGCCAAGAGACAGGTAGGCCCTACAATGAGCAGTTCTTC
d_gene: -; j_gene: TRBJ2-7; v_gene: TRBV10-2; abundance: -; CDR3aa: CASSESAGPSYEQYF; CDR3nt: TGCGCCAGCAGTGAGTCCGCGGGGCCCTCCTACGAGCAGTACTTC
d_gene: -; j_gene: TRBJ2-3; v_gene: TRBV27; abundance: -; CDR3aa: CASRAGRDSTDTQYF; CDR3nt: TGTGCCAGCAGGGCGGGACGGGATAGCACAGATACGCAGTATTTT
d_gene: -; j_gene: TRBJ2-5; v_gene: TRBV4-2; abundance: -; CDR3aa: CASSRAGTQYQETQYF; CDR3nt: TGTGCCAGCAGCCGCGCGGGGACCCAATACCAAGAGACCCAGTACTTC
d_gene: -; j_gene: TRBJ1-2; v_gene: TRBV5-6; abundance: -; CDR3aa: CASSYNDRRGYGYTF; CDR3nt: TGTGCCAGCAGCTATAACGACAGGAGGGGCTATGGCTACACCTTC
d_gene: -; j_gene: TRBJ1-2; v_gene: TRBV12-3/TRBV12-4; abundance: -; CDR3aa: CASTKPQSSNGYTF; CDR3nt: TGTGCCAGCACCAAGCCCCAGTCCTCCAATGGCTACACCTTC
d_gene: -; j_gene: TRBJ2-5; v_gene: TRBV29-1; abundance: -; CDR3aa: CSVGAGLGSGQETQYF; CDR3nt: TGCAGCGTCGGCGCGGGCCTGGGTTCCGGCCAAGAGACCCAGTACTTC
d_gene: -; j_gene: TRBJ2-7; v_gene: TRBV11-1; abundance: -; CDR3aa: CASSPDRKSYEQYF; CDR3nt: TGTGCCAGCAGCCCCGACAGGAAGTCCTACGAGCAGTACTTC
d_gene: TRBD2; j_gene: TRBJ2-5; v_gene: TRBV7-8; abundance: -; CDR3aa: CASSFGGGVRRETQYF; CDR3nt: TGTGCCAGCAGCTTTGGCGGGGGAGTAAGGCGAGAGACCCAGTACTTC
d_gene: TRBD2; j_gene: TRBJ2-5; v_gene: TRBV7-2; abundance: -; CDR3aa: CASSLQAGGTETQYF; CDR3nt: TGTGCCAGCAGCTTACAAGCGGGGGGTACGGAGACCCAGTACTTC